Below are 15 T cell receptor beta chains sequenced from a single sample in a study of T and B cells in COVID-19 patients. BIOMED2 TRB-A/B primer pools were used in multiplex TRB PCR. TCRdb passed the multiplex PCR reads through MiXCR, listing each CDR3 protein once. The sample holds tens of thousands of distinct CDR3 sequences, about 30% seen once. Blood genomic DNA input for TRB amplification was about 240-550 ng. Material: blood. These receptors were obtained from a human donor who had recovered from COVID-19.

J is TRBJ2-1 and V is TRBV19; TRBD2 agrees at 13 bases. Germline CDR1 LNHDA, CDR2 SQIVND (reference sequence). The CDR3 spans 15 residues. J gave up 7 bases and V 4 bases, and 4 bases lay outside the gene matches. The CDR3 DNA reads TGTGCCAGTAGTAGAACTAGCGGGGGGGCGAATGAGCAGTTCTTC. Its protein is CASSRTSGGANEQFF.

J is TRBJ1-1 and V is TRBV11-3; no clear D. The CDR3 covers 13 residues. Per the germline V gene, CDR1 is SGHNT and CDR2 is YENEEA. The V and J ends lost 6 bases and 2 bases respectively, with 10 bases between them. For the CDR3, the DNA is TGTGCCAGCAGTTGGACTCTCAACACTGAAGCTTTCTTT. Translation: CASSWTLNTEAFF.

The rearrangement joins TRBV6-4 to TRBJ2-1; TRBD1 agrees at 8 bases. The V and J ends lost 4 bases and 8 bases, in that order; junction bases with no gene match: 4. This CDR3 is built from 13 residues. Germline assignment: CDR1 MRHNA and CDR2 SNTAGT. This CDR3 is CASSADRGDEQFF. The DNA of the CDR3 is TGTGCCAGCAGTGCCGACAGGGGCGATGAGCAGTTCTTC.

The genes are TRBV19 and TRBJ1-5; TRBD1 matches 8 bases. The germline CDR1 and CDR2 sequences are LNHDA and SQIVND (reference sequence). V was pared by 6 bases and J by 2 bases, with 6 bases of the junction left unmatched. This CDR3 contains 15 residues. The CDR3 here is CASRPTGEGNQPQHF. The CDR3 DNA is TGTGCCAGTAGACCGACAGGGGAAGGCAATCAGCCCCAGCATTTT.

This clonotype appeared once. V and J are TRBV5-4 and TRBJ1-6, with TRBD1 as a possible D gene (5 bases). Germline V gene lookup returns CDR1 SGHNT and CDR2 YYREEE (reference sequence). The V gene lost 0 bases and the J gene lost 5 bases, with 9 bases spanning the gap. CDR3 size: 15 residues. The CDR3 spells CASSLVRGDNSPLHF. The CDR3 region has the DNA TGTGCCAGCAGCTTGGTTCGGGGGGATAATTCACCCCTCCACTTT.

The chain combines TRBV5-1 with TRBJ1-1; D gene ambiguous. This CDR3 has 15 residues. The ends were cut back, 0 bases at V and 0 bases at J, with 9 bases in the middle. Germline V gives CDR1 SGHRS, CDR2 YFSETQ. The CDR3 reads CASSLAVGLNTEAFF. In DNA, the CDR3 is TGCGCCAGCAGCTTGGCCGTAGGGTTGAACACTGAAGCTTTCTTT.

The J gene is TRBJ1-5, the V gene TRBV28; 7 bases agree with TRBD1. Germline loops: CDR1 MDHEN, CDR2 SYDVKM. The length of the CDR3 is 16 residues. Trimming cost V 5 bases and J 1 base; bases outside gene matches: 8. CDR3 protein: CASSIQGRYSNQPQHF. In DNA form, the CDR3 reads TGTGCCAGCAGTATACAGGGGAGATACAGCAATCAGCCCCAGCATTTT.

J is TRBJ2-7 and V is TRBV11-3; 11 bases map to TRBD2. With 4 bases clipped from V and 3 bases from J, the junction kept 8 bases outside the gene matches. The V gene's germline CDR1 is SGHNT and CDR2 YENEEA. The CDR3 contains 16 residues. The CDR3: CASSYLAGGGYYEQYF. DNA of the CDR3: TGTGCCAGCAGCTACCTAGCGGGGGGCGGCTACTACGAGCAGTACTTC.

The CDR3 nucleotides read TGTGCCAGCAGCCACGGAAACTACCTTCGGTACTTC. The encoded protein is CASSHGNYLRYF. J is TRBJ2-7 and V is TRBV4-2; D not certain. CDR3 length equals 12 residues. Germline values: CDR1 LGHNA, CDR2 YNFKEQ. The V end lost 3 bases, the J end lost 12 bases, and 15 bases lay between the germline ends.

This clonotype was counted at least ten times. This rearrangement joins TRBV5-4 to TRBJ2-2; 10 nucleotides align to TRBD1. J gave up 6 bases and V 4 bases, and 9 bases lay outside the gene matches. The germline V gene has CDR1 SGHNT and CDR2 YYREEE (reference sequence). This CDR3 region has 16 residues. CDR3 in DNA: TGTGCCAGCAGCGCAGAAGACAGGGGGCGAGCCGGGGAGCTGTTTTTT. It translates to CASSAEDRGRAGELFF. The full variable domain, in which reference TRBV5-4 and TRBJ2-2 provide the parts outside the CDR3, is ETGVTQSPTHLIKTRGQQVTLRCSSQSGHNTVSWYQQALGQGPQFIFQYYREEENGRGNFPPRFSGLQFPNYSSELNVNALELDDSALYLCASSAEDRGRAGELFFGEGSRLTVL.

The genes are TRBV6-1 and TRBJ2-7; D unresolved. Germline CDR1 and CDR2: MNHNS and SASEGT. The CDR3 spans 14 residues. V lost 1 base, J lost 0 bases, and 7 bases lay in between. The CDR3 is CASSEVGNSYEQYF. CDR3 sequence (DNA): TGTGCCAGCAGTGAAGTTGGCAACTCCTACGAGCAGTACTTC.

The V and J genes are TRBV5-5 and TRBJ2-5; 7 nucleotides align to TRBD1. V dropped 7 bases and J dropped 0; count of bases not matched to a gene: 3. Germline CDR1 and CDR2: SGHKS and YYEKEE (reference sequence). There are 13 residues in the CDR3. This chain's CDR3 is CASAGTDQETQYF. The CDR3 DNA reads as TGTGCCAGCGCCGGGACAGACCAAGAGACCCAGTACTTC.

This clonotype occurred many times. The chain joins TRBV19 to TRBJ1-2; D possibly corresponds to TRBD1 (6 bases). The ends were cut back, 7 bases at V and 5 bases at J, with 20 bases in the middle. The CDR3 covers 15 residues. Germline V gene lookup returns CDR1 LNHDA and CDR2 SQIVND (reference sequence). CDR3 amino acids: CASTSTGPSFYGYTF. CDR3 DNA: TGTGCCAGTACCTCGACAGGCCCTTCCTTTTATGGCTACACCTTC.

This clonotype has a single count. The chain carries TRBV20-1 and TRBJ2-3, with D possibly matching TRBD2 (5 bases). Germline V gene sequence: CDR1 DFQATT, CDR2 SNEGSKA (reference sequence). Deletions cut 0 bases from V and 5 bases from J, with 15 bases between. The CDR3 consists of 15 residues. CDR3 sequence: CSARDLPQRKDTQYF. The CDR3 bases are TGCAGTGCTAGAGATCTGCCCCAGCGGAAAGATACGCAGTATTTT.

This clonotype appeared many times. The chain's CDR3 is CASSEGKNTGELFF. CDR3 DNA: TGTGCCAGCTCAGAGGGGAAGAACACCGGGGAGCTGTTTTTT. J is TRBJ2-2 and V is TRBV18; D tentatively reads TRBD1 or TRBD2 (5 bases each). Germline loops: CDR1 KGHSH, CDR2 LQKENI. The CDR3 has 14 residues. Trimming shortened V by 5 bases and J by 1 base, and 8 bases separated the two germline ends. The full variable domain, its missing parts supplied by reference TRBV18 and TRBJ2-2, is NAGVMQNPRHLVRRRGQEARLRCSPMKGHSHVYWYRQLPEEGLKFMVYLQKENIIDESGMPKERFSAEFPKEGPSILRIQQVVRGDSAAYFCASSEGKNTGELFFGEGSRLTVL.